The clone carrying this T cell receptor (beta chain) was counted a single time. Its target is not known. This entry belongs to a study of cytomegalovirus exposure and HLA in healthy donors. Study-wide findings and caveats: Among the sequence variants, a highly shared cluster was likely an artifact of sequencing. Information on immune exposure was restricted to one variable (CMV serostatus).

Researchers ran the PCR with 60 Vbeta and 13 Jbeta primers. Profiled with immunoSEQ multiplex PCR; TCRdb holds only in-frame clones, not every one. The sample holds around 160,000 clones, roughly 80% seen once. Healthy individuals who donated bone marrow served as the donors. Sequencing input: PBMCs. The origin of this receptor is a woman aged 40-49 years in good health and CMV-seropositive.

CDR3 residues: CAWSGRGRWEKLFF. The CDR3 DNA reads TGTGCCTGGAGTGGGCGGGGGAGATGGGAAAAACTGTTTTTT. V and J are TRBV30 and TRBJ1-4; TRBD1 might be the D (5 bases). This CDR3 spans 14 amino acids. The V end lost 1 base, the J end lost 8 bases, and 14 bases lay between the germline ends. Germline CDR1 reads GTSNPN; CDR2 reads SVGIG (reference sequence).